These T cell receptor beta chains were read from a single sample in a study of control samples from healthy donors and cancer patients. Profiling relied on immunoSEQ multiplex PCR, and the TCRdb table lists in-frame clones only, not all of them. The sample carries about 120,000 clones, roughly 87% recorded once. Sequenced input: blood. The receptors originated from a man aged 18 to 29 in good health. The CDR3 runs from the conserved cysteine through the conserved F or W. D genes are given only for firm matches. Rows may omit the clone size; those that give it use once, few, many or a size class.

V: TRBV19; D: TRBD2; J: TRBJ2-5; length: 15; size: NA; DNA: TGTGCCAGTAGTCTAAGACTAGCGGGACAAGAGACCCAGTACTTC; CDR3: CASSLRLAGQETQYF
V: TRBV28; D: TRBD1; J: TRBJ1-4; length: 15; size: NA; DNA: TGTGCCAGCAGTAAACAGGGGAGAGAGGATGAAAAACTGTTTTTT; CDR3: CASSKQGREDEKLFF
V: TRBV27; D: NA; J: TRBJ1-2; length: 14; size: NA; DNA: TGTGCCAGCAGTTCTTTGACAGAAAACTATGGCTACACCTTC; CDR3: CASSSLTENYGYTF
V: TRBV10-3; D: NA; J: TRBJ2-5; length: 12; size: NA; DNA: TGTGCCATCAGTGCGCTGGGGGAGACCCAGTACTTC; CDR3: CAISALGETQYF
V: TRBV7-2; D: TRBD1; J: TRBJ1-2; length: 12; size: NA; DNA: TGTGCCAGCAGGCGCCCGACAGGGGGCTACACCTTC; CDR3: CASRRPTGGYTF
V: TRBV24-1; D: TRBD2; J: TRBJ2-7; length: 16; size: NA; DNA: TGTGCCACCAGTGGCGATGAAGCGGGATCCCTCTACGAGCAGTACTTC; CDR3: CATSGDEAGSLYEQYF
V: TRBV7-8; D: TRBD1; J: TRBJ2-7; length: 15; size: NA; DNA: TGTGCCAGCAGCTGGGGGACAGGGAGTATCTACGAGCAGTACTTC; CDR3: CASSWGTGSIYEQYF
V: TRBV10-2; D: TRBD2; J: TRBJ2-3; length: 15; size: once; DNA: TGCGCCAGCAGTGGTCTAGCGGGAGCCACAGATACGCAGTATTTT; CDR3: CASSGLAGATDTQYF
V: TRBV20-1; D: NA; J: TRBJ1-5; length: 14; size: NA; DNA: TGCAGTGCTAGTAGGGGGGCGAACAATCAGCCCCAGCATTTT; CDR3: CSASRGANNQPQHF
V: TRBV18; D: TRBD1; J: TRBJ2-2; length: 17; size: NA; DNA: TGTGCCAGCTCACCACGTCTTCTAGGGGGCAACACCGGGGAGCTGTTTTTT; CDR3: CASSPRLLGGNTGELFF
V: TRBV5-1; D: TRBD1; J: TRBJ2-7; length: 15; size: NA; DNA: TGCGCCAGCAGCACAGGGGACGTTAGCACGTACGAGCAGTACTTC; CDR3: CASSTGDVSTYEQYF
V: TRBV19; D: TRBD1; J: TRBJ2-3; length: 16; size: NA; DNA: TGTGCCAGTAGTGCCATTCCGGACAGGGGGCGAGATACGCAGTATTTT; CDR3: CASSAIPDRGRDTQYF
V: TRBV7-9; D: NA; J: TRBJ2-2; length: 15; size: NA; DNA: TGTGCCAGCAGACAATCCGACGCCTCTTCAGGGGAGCTGTTTTTT; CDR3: CASRQSDASSGELFF
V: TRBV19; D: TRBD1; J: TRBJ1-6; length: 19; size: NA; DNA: TGTGCCAGTAGTATCCGCACAGGGGCTCCCGGCTCCTATAATTCACCCCTCCACTTT; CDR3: CASSIRTGAPGSYNSPLHF
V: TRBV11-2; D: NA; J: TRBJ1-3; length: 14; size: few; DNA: TGTGCCAGCAGCTTAGTTCGTGCGGGAAACACCATATATTTT; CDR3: CASSLVRAGNTIYF
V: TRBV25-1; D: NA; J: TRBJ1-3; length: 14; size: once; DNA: TGTGCCAGCAGTCGGGACGGCTCTGGAAACACCATATATTTT; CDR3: CASSRDGSGNTIYF
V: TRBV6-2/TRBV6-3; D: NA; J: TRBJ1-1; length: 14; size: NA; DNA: TGTGCCAGCAGTTACGCTCTGAGGAACACTGAAGCTTTCTTT; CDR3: CASSYALRNTEAFF
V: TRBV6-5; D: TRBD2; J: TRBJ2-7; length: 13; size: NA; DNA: TGTGCCACCCCCCGGGAGGGGTCCTACGAGCAGTACTTC; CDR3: CATPREGSYEQYF
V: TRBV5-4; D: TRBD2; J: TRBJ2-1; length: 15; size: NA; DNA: TGTGCCAGCAGCTATGGACTAGCCCCCAACAATGAGCAGTTCTTC; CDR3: CASSYGLAPNNEQFF
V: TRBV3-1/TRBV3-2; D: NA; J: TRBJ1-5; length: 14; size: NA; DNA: TGTGCCAGCAGCCCCCGGTTAATCAATCAGCCCCAGCATTTT; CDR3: CASSPRLINQPQHF
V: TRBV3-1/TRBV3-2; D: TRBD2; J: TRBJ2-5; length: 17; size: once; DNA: TGTGCCAGCAGCCAAGTCGTGTGGGCGGGAGGGTTGGAGACCCAGTACTTC; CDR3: CASSQVVWAGGLETQYF
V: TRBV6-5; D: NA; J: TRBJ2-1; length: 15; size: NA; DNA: TGTGCCAGCACCGGGACGGATAGCTCCTACAATGAGCAGTTCTTC; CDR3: CASTGTDSSYNEQFF
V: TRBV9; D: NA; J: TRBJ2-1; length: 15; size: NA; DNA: TGTGCCAGCAGCGTGGGGACACAGTCCTACAATGAGCAGTTCTTC; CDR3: CASSVGTQSYNEQFF
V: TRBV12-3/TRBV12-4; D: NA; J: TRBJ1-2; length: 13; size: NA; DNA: TGTGCCAGCACCCCAGGGAGCGCCTATGGCTACACCTTC; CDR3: CASTPGSAYGYTF
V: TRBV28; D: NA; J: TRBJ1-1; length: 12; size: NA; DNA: TGTGCCAGCAGTTCCGGGACGGCTAGAGCTTTCTTT; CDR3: CASSSGTARAFF
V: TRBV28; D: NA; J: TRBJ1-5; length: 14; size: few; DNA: TGTGCCAGCAGGACGACAGCTAGCAATCAGCCCCAGCATTTT; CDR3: CASRTTASNQPQHF
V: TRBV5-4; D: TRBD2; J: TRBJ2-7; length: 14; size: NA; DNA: TGTGCCAGCGTACTAGCGGGAGTTCCGGTGTGGCAGTACTTC; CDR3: CASVLAGVPVWQYF
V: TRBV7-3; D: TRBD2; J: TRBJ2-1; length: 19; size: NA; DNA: TGTGCCAGCAGCTTTACCCCTCCGGGACTAGCGGGAGGGTACAATGAGCAGTTCTTC; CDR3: CASSFTPPGLAGGYNEQFF
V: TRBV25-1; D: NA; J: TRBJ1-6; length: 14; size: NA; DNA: TGTGCCAGCAGTGATAGGGGGGCTGGTTCACCCCTCCACTTT; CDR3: CASSDRGAGSPLHF
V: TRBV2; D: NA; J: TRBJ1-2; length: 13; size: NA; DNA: TGTGCCAGCCCCGGAGGAGAGAACTATGGCTACACCTTC; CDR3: CASPGGENYGYTF
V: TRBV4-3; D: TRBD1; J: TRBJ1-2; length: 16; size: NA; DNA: TGCGCCAGCAGCCAAGATCGGGACAGGGCCAACTATGGCTACACCTTC; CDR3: CASSQDRDRANYGYTF
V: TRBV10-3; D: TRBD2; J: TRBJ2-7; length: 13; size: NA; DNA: TGTGCCATCAAGGCGGGGGGACCCTACGAGCAGTACTTC; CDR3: CAIKAGGPYEQYF
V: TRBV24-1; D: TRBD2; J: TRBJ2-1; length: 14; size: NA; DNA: TGTGCCACCAAGACTAGCGGGAGTCCCTATGAGCAGTTCTTC; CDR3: CATKTSGSPYEQFF
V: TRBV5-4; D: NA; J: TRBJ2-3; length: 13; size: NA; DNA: TGTGCCAGCAGCCCAAAAAGAGAATATACGCAGTATTTT; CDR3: CASSPKREYTQYF
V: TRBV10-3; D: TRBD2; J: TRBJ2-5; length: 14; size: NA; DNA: TGTGCCACCAGCGTCTCGCGGGAGGTTGAGACCCAGTACTTC; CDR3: CATSVSREVETQYF
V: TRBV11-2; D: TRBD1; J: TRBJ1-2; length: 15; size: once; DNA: TGTGCCAGCAGCCGACCAGGGGGCGTGGGATATGGCTACACCTTC; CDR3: CASSRPGGVGYGYTF
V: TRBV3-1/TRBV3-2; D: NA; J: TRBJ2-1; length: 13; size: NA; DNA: TGTGCCAGCAGCCCTCAGGGTTACAATGAGCAGTTCTTC; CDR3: CASSPQGYNEQFF
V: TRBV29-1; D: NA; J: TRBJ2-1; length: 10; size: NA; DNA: TGCAGCGATGGAAACAATGAGCAGTTCTTC; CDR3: CSDGNNEQFF
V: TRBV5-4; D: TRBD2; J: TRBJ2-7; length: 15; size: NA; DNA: TGTGCCAGCAGCTTGCCCCAAGCGGGAGGGTACGAGCAGTACTTC; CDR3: CASSLPQAGGYEQYF
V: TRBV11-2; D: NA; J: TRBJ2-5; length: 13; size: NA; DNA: TGTGCCAGCAGCCAACTAACATACGAGACCCAGTACTTC; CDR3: CASSQLTYETQYF
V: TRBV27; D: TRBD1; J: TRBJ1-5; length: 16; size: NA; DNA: TGTGCCAGCAGTTTATCCCACAGGGGGCAATCTCAGCCCCAGCATTTT; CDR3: CASSLSHRGQSQPQHF
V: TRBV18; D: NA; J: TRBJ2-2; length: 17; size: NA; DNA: TGTGCCAGCTCACCCATTCGCTTGCGGGAGAACACCGGGGAGCTGTTTTTT; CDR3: CASSPIRLRENTGELFF
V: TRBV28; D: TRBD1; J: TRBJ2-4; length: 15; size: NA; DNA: TGTGCCAGCAGTGGACAGGCCCTAGCCAAAAACATTCAGTACTTC; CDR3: CASSGQALAKNIQYF
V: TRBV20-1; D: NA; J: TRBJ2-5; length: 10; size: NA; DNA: TGCAGTGCGCGAGGGGAGACCCAGTACTTC; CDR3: CSARGETQYF
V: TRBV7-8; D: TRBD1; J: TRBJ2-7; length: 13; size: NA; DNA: TGTGCCAGCAGCTCAGGACAGGCCGTAGCGCAGTACTTC; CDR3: CASSSGQAVAQYF
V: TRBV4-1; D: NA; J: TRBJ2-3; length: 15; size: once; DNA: TGCGCCAGCAGCCAAGAAACAGGGTTCACAGATACGCAGTATTTT; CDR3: CASSQETGFTDTQYF
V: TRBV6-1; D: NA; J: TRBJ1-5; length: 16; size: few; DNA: TGTGCCAGCAGTGAAGCAGTTTGGACAGTCAATCAGCCCCAGCATTTT; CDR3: CASSEAVWTVNQPQHF
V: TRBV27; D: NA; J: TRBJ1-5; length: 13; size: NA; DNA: TGTGCCAGCAGTTTAAGCGCCAGTCAGCCCCAGCATTTT; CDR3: CASSLSASQPQHF
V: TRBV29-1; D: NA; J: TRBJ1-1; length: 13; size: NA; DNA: TGCAGCGAATTGAAGGCACTGAACACTGAAGCTTTCTTT; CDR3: CSELKALNTEAFF
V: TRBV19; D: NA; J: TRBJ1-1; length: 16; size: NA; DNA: TGTGCCAGTAGTCAAAGGGGGGTCTCGGAGGGGACTGAAGCTTTCTTT; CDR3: CASSQRGVSEGTEAFF
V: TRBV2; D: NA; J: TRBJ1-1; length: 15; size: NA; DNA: TGTGCCAGCAGTGAAGCTCCCTCGATGAACACTGAAGCTTTCTTT; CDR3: CASSEAPSMNTEAFF
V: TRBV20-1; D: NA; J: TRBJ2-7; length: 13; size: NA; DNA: TGCAGTGCTAGTTCTAGGGCGGTCTACGAGCAGTACTTC; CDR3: CSASSRAVYEQYF